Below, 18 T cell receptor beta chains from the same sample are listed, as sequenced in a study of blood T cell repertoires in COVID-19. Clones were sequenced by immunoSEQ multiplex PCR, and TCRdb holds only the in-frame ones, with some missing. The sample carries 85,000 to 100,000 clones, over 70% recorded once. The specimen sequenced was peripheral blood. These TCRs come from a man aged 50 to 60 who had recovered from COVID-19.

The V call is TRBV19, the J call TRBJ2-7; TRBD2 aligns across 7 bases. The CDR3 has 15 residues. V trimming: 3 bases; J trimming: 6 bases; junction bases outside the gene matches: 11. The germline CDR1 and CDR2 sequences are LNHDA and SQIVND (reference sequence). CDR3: CASSIDAGRGGEQYF. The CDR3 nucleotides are TGTGCCAGTAGTATTGACGCGGGGAGGGGAGGCGAGCAGTACTTC.

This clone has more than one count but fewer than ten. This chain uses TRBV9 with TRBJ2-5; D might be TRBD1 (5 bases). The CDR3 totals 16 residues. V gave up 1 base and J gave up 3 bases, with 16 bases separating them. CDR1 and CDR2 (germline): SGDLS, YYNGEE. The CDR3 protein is CASSVQGSLLKETQYF. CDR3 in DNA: TGTGCCAGCAGCGTACAGGGTAGCCTTCTTAAAGAGACCCAGTACTTC.

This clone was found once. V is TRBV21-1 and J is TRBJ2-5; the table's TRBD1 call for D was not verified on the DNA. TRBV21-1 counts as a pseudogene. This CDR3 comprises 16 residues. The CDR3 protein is CTSSKAQYRNKETQYF. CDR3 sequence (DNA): TGTACCAGCAGCAAAGCTCAGTACAGGAATAAAGAGACCCAGTACTTC.

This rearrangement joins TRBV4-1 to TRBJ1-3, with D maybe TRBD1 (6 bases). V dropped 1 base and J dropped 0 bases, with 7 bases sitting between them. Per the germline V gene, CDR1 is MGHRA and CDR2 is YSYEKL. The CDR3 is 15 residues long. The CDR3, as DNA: TGCGCCAGCAGCCAAGTGGGGGCCTCTGGAAACACCATATATTTT. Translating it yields CASSQVGASGNTIYF.

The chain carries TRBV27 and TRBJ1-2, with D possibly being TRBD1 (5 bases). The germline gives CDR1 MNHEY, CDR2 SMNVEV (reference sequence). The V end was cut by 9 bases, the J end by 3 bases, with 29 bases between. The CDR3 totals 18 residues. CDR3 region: CARATWGQQFTPYYGYTF. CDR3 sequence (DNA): TGTGCCAGAGCAACGTGGGGCCAGCAGTTCACTCCTTACTATGGCTACACCTTC.

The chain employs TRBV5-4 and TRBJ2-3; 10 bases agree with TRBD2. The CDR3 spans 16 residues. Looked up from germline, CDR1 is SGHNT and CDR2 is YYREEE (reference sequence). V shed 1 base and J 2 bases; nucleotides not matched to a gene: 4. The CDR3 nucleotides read TGTGCCAGCAGCTTGTTAGCGGGAGGACCCACAGATACGCAGTATTTT. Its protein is CASSLLAGGPTDTQYF.

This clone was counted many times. CDR3 sequence reads: CASSPRTGYSGANVLTF. The CDR3, as DNA: TGTGCCAGCAGCCCGCGGACAGGGTACTCTGGGGCCAACGTCCTGACTTTC. V usage is TRBV7-8 and J usage is TRBJ2-6, with TRBD1 identical over 8 bases. The germline gives CDR1 SGHVS, CDR2 FQNEAQ. The CDR3 is 17 amino acids. V gave up 5 bases and J gave up 0 bases; unmatched junction bases: 6.

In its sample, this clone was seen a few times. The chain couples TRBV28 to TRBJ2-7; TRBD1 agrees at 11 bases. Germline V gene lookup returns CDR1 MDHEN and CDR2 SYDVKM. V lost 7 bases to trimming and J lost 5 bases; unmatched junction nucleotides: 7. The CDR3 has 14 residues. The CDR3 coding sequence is TGTGCCAGCACCCTGGGACAGGGGGGCCACGAGCAGTACTTC. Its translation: CASTLGQGGHEQYF.

In DNA, the CDR3 is TGTGCCAGCAGCTTGCAGGCAACTAGCGGGTCACGGCTGGAGCCTGAGCAGTTCTTC. Protein: CASSLQATSGSRLEPEQFF. This rearrangement joins TRBV5-6 to TRBJ2-1; 9 positions match TRBD2. V trimming: 1 base; J trimming: 9 bases; junction bases outside the gene matches: 20. CDR3 length: 19 amino acids. CDR1 and CDR2 from the germline V gene are SGHDT and YYEEEE.

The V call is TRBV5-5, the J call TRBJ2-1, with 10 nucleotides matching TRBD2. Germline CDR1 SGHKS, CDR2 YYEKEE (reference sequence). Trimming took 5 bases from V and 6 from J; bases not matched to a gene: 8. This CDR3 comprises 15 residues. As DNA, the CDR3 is TGTGCCAGCAGATCAGCGGGAGGGCCCCCCAATGAGCAGTTCTTC. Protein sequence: CASRSAGGPPNEQFF. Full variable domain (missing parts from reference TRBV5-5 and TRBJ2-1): DAGVTQSPTHLIKTRGQQVTLRCSPISGHKSVSWYQQVLGQGPQFIFQYYEKEERGRGNFPDRFSARQFPNYSSELNVNALLLGDSALYLCASRSAGGPPNEQFFGPGTRLTVL.

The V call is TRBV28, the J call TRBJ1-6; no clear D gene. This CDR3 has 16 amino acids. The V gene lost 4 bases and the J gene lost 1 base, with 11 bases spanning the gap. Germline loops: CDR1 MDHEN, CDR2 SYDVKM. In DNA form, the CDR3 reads TGTGCCAGCAGTTCCCCGGAGGGTTCCTATAATTCACCCCTCCACTTT. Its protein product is CASSSPEGSYNSPLHF. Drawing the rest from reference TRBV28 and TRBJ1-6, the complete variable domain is DVKVTQSSRYLVKRTGEKVFLECVQDMDHENMFWYRQDPGLGLRLIYFSYDVKMKEKGDIPEGYSVSREKKERFSLILESASTNQTSMYLCASSSPEGSYNSPLHFGNGTRLTVT.

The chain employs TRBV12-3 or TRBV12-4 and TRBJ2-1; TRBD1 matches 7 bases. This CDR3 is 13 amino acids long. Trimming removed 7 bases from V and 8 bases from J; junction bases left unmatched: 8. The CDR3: CASTLTGYHEQFF. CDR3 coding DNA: TGTGCCAGCACCCTGACAGGGTATCATGAGCAGTTCTTC.

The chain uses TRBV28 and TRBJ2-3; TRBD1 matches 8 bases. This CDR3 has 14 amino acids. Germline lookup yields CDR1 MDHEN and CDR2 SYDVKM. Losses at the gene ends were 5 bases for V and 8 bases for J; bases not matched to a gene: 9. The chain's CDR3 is CASSMTGVSVTQYF. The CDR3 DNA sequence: TGTGCCAGCAGTATGACAGGGGTATCAGTTACGCAGTATTTT.

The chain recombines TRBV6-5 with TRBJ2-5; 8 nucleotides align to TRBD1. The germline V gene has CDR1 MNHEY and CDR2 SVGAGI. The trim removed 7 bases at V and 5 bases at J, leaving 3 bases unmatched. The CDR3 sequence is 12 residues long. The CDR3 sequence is CASKRTGETQYF. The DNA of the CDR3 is TGTGCCAGCAAAAGGACAGGGGAGACCCAGTACTTC.

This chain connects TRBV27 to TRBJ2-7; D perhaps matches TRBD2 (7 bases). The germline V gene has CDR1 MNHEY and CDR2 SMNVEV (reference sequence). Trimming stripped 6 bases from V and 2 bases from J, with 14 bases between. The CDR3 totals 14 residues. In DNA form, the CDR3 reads TGTGCCAGCAGCCGGTCGGGGGGCGCCTACGAGCAGTACTTC. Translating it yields CASSRSGGAYEQYF.

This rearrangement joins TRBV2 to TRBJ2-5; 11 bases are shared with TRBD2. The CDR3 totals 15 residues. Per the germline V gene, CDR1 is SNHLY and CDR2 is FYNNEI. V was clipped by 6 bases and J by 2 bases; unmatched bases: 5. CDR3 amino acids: CASRRGLAVQETQYF. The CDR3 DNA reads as TGTGCCAGCAGGAGGGGACTAGCGGTACAAGAGACCCAGTACTTC.

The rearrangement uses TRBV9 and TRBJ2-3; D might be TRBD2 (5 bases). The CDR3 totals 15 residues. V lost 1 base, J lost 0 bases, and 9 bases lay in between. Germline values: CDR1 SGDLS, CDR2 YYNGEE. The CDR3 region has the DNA TGTGCCAGCAGCGTATCTGGCGGGAGCACAGATACGCAGTATTTT. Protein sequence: CASSVSGGSTDTQYF.

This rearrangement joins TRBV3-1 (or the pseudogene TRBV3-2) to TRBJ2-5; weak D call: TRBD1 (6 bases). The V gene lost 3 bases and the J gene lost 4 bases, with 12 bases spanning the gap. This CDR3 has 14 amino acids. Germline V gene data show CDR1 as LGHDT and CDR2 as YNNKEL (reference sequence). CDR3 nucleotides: TGTGCCAGCAGCCAGTCGGTCAGGGGAGAGACCCAGTACTTC. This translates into CASSQSVRGETQYF.